This section outlines one T cell receptor beta chain sequence together with its context. Measured with immunoSEQ multiplex PCR; TCRdb has only the in-frame clones, and not every one. The sample includes fewer than 250,000 clones, 90% to 95% seen only once; the top ten take more than 0.7%. This CDR3 has 16 residues. CDR1 MGHRA and CDR2 YSYEKL come from the germline V gene. Trimming cost V 0 bases and J 11 bases, with 20 bases left between them. The data were taken from a study of blood T cell repertoires in COVID-19. This clonotype was sampled from a man in his fifties or sixties with COVID-19, enrolled during active disease. The specimen was peripheral blood. This rearrangement joins TRBV4-1 to TRBJ1-5, with a tentative D call TRBD1 (6 bases). In nucleotides, the CDR3 is TGCGCCAGCAGCCAAGAGGAAGGACAGCCCTACCGGGCCCAGCATTTT. This sequence encodes CASSQEEGQPYRAQHF.